This is a list of T cell receptor beta chains from one sample in a study of blood T cell repertoires in COVID-19. Assay used: immunoSEQ multiplex PCR; TCRdb lists only in-frame clones, some missing. Of about 69,000 clones listed, 82% were seen once; the top ten hold roughly a quarter. The sequencing input was peripheral blood. The receptor set was obtained from a human donor in a cohort sampled during active COVID-19. Each CDR3 is given with its conserved first and last residue. The D gene is left open where the match is weak. A row's size may be missing; if present it is once, few, many or a size class.

>TRBV6-1|TRBJ1-2|-|TRBD1
CASSEYDRGLSYGYTF
TGTGCCAGCAGTGAATATGACAGGGGCTTGAGCTATGGCTACACCTTC
>TRBV5-5|TRBJ2-1|once|TRBD1
CASSLGQGPYNEQFF
TGTGCCAGCAGCTTGGGACAGGGGCCCTACAATGAGCAGTTCTTC
>TRBV4-1|TRBJ2-5|-|-
CASSQVQFQETQYF
TGCGCCAGCAGCCAAGTCCAGTTCCAAGAGACCCAGTACTTC
>TRBV28|TRBJ2-5|-|-
CASSLEETQYF
TGTGCCAGCAGTTTAGAGGAGACCCAGTACTTC
>TRBV7-7|TRBJ2-7|once|-
CASSPTQGNEQYF
TGTGCTAGCAGCCCAACGCAGGGAAACGAGCAGTACTTC
>TRBV4-1|TRBJ1-1|-|TRBD1
CASSRTGNTEAFF
TGCGCCAGCAGCCGGACAGGGAACACTGAAGCTTTCTTT
>TRBV9|TRBJ2-1|-|-
CASSSLADNEQFF
TGTGCCAGCAGCTCCTTAGCGGACAATGAGCAGTTCTTC
>TRBV29-1|TRBJ1-2|-|TRBD1
CSVAGGNYGYTF
TGCAGCGTTGCAGGGGGCAACTATGGCTACACCTTC
>TRBV7-3|TRBJ2-1|-|-
CASSSSPGGASSYNEQFF
TGTGCCAGCAGCTCCTCCCCCGGGGGTGCGAGCTCCTACAATGAGCAGTTCTTC
>TRBV3-1/TRBV3-2|TRBJ1-1|-|-
CASSQAEDSVNTEAFF
TGTGCCAGCAGCCAAGCCGAGGACAGCGTGAACACTGAAGCTTTCTTT
>TRBV18|TRBJ2-7|-|-
CASSGGASSYEQYF
TGTGCCAGCTCAGGGGGGGCTAGCTCCTACGAGCAGTACTTC
>TRBV4-1|TRBJ1-5|many|-
CASSQEGGAGRNQPQHF
TGCGCCAGCAGCCAAGAAGGGGGGGCAGGGCGGAATCAGCCCCAGCATTTT
>TRBV2|TRBJ2-7|-|TRBD2
CASSGAPGLAGGHEQYF
TGTGCCAGCAGTGGGGCCCCGGGACTAGCGGGGGGACACGAGCAGTACTTC
>TRBV5-4|TRBJ2-1|once|TRBD2
CASRPVGGGRNEQFF
TGTGCCAGCAGGCCAGTCGGCGGGGGGCGGAATGAGCAGTTCTTC
>TRBV5-1|TRBJ2-5|once|TRBD1
CASSLYGTAQETQYF
TGCGCCAGCAGCCTGTACGGGACAGCCCAAGAGACCCAGTACTTC
>TRBV4-1|TRBJ1-2|once|TRBD1
CASSHRQGGYTF
TGCGCCAGCAGCCATAGACAGGGTGGCTACACCTTC
>TRBV11-2|TRBJ2-7|-|-
CASSLWGGEYEQYF
TGTGCCAGCAGCTTATGGGGAGGCGAATACGAGCAGTACTTC
>TRBV7-3|TRBJ2-5|-|-
CASSLAGGPEETQYF
TGTGCCAGCAGCTTAGCCGGGGGGCCTGAAGAGACCCAGTACTTC
>TRBV18|TRBJ2-1|-|-
CASSPYSQGNEQFF
TGTGCCAGCTCACCCTATTCGCAGGGGAATGAGCAGTTCTTC
>TRBV6-5|TRBJ2-5|-|TRBD1
CASRLDRGPYETQYF
TGTGCCAGCAGATTGGACAGGGGGCCGTATGAGACCCAGTACTTC
>TRBV2|TRBJ2-1|-|-
CASRLRDSANNEQFF
TGTGCCAGCCGCCTACGGGACTCTGCCAACAATGAGCAGTTCTTC
>TRBV10-3|TRBJ2-7|-|-
CAISESDYYYEQYF
TGTGCCATCAGTGAGTCTGACTACTACTACGAGCAGTACTTC
>TRBV11-2|TRBJ1-2|-|-
CASSLGQVEDGYTF
TGTGCCAGCAGCTTAGGACAGGTGGAGGATGGCTACACCTTC